One T cell receptor (beta chain) is described in this entry. The antigen is not known. The CDR3 covers 12 residues. Germline-derived CDR1 and CDR2 are SGHVS and FQNEAQ. V dropped 5 bases and J dropped 5 bases, with 10 bases sitting between them. The sample originates from a study of TIL therapy for anti-PD-1-resistant metastatic lung cancer. General study results and limits: Treatment-naive, never-smoker and oncogene-addicted patients were overrepresented in this highly selected cohort.

Time point in this sample: pre-treatment sample, taken before nivolumab and TIL therapy. Enrollment ran from late 2017 to January 2020. Sequencing used immunoSEQ v3. Each library reached some 2.1 million read pairs, or 5-6 million at deep level. The repertoire was sequenced with immunoSEQ multiplex PCR; TCRdb's copy has only in-frame clones and lacks some. The sample lists about 15,000 clones; about 82% were seen once. The sample here was blood, taken at baseline. The TCR was taken from a person between 25 and 79 years old with non-small cell lung cancer. This chain links TRBV7-8 with TRBJ2-7; possible D gene TRBD2, 5 bases. CDR3: CASSPDYHEQYF. CDR3 DNA: TGTGCCAGCAGCCCCGACTACCACGAGCAGTACTTC.